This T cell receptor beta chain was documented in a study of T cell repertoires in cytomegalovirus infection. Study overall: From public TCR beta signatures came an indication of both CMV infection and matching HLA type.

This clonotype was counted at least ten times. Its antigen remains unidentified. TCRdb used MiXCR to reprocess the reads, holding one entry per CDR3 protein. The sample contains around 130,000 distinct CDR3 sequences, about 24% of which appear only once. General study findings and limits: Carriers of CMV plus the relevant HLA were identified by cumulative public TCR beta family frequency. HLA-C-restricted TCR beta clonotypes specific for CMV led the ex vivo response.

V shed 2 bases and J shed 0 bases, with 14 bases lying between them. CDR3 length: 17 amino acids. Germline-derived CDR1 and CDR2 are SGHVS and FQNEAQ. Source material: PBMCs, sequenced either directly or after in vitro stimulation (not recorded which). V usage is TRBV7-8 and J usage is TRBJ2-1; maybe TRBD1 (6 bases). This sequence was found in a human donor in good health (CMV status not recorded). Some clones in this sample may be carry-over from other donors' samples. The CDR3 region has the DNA TGTGCCAGCAGCTTATGGGCCAGGGGAGCCTCCTACAATGAGCAGTTCTTC. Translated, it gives CASSLWARGASYNEQFF.